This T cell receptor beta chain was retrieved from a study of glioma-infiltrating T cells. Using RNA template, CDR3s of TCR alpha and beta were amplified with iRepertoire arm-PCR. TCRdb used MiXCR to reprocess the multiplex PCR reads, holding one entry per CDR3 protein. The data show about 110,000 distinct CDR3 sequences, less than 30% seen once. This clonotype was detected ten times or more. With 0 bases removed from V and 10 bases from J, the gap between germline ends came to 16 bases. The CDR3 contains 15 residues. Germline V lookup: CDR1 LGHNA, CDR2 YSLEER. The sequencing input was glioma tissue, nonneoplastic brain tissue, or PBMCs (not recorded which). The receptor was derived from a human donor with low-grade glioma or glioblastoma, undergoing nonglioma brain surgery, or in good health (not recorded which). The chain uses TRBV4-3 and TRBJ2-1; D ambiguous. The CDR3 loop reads CASSQEPNLSGEQFF. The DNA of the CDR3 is TGCGCCAGCAGCCAAGAGCCGAACCTTTCAGGAGAGCAGTTCTTC.